These T cell receptor beta chains were read from a single sample in a study of control samples from healthy donors and cancer patients. Data came from immunoSEQ multiplex PCR; TCRdb stores just in-frame clones and leaves some out. The table has 22,000 or so clones, approximately 90% seen once. Sequencing was done on a sample of PBMCs. Source of these receptors: a woman in her sixties or seventies with head and neck cancer. Both conserved end residues are trimmed from each CDR3. The D gene is left open where the match is weak.

J gene: TRBJ2-4; V gene: TRBV9; D gene: -; CDR3 protein: ASSVEGAIQY
J gene: TRBJ2-7; V gene: TRBV7-8; D gene: -; CDR3 protein: ASSRIAGEQY
J gene: TRBJ2-7; V gene: TRBV5-4; D gene: -; CDR3 protein: ASSLGGEQY
J gene: TRBJ1-1; V gene: TRBV2; D gene: -; CDR3 protein: ASSEEVSTEAF
J gene: TRBJ1-2; V gene: TRBV5-1; D gene: -; CDR3 protein: ASSTGHHEGYGYT
J gene: TRBJ2-2; V gene: TRBV29-1; D gene: -; CDR3 protein: SVDRGNTGELF
J gene: TRBJ1-2; V gene: TRBV15; D gene: -; CDR3 protein: ATSRDPTGYT
J gene: TRBJ2-7; V gene: TRBV28; D gene: TRBD1; CDR3 protein: ASSWGGQGEQY
J gene: TRBJ2-7; V gene: TRBV10-2; D gene: TRBD2; CDR3 protein: ASSEIFGGRTSYEQY
J gene: TRBJ2-7; V gene: TRBV5-4; D gene: -; CDR3 protein: ASSPRTSADEQY
J gene: TRBJ2-1; V gene: TRBV10-3; D gene: TRBD1; CDR3 protein: AISDMGQGVSEQF
J gene: TRBJ2-3; V gene: TRBV27; D gene: -; CDR3 protein: ASSWGRVSTDTQY
J gene: TRBJ1-2; V gene: TRBV5-6; D gene: -; CDR3 protein: ASSSPLDSGRNYGYT
J gene: TRBJ2-7; V gene: TRBV5-1; D gene: TRBD1; CDR3 protein: ASSLVEDRGDEQY
J gene: TRBJ2-1; V gene: TRBV28; D gene: TRBD2; CDR3 protein: ASRSTLAGGNEQF
J gene: TRBJ2-4; V gene: TRBV15; D gene: -; CDR3 protein: ATSPSTGLEGNIQY
J gene: TRBJ1-4; V gene: TRBV7-9; D gene: TRBD1; CDR3 protein: ASSLPGGNEKLF
J gene: TRBJ2-3; V gene: TRBV9; D gene: -; CDR3 protein: ASSADLSTDTQY
J gene: TRBJ2-7; V gene: TRBV27; D gene: TRBD2; CDR3 protein: ASSAAKREGTYEQY
J gene: TRBJ2-3; V gene: TRBV13; D gene: -; CDR3 protein: ASSLGHMRDTQY
J gene: TRBJ2-6; V gene: TRBV27; D gene: -; CDR3 protein: ASSFAGTGANVLT
J gene: TRBJ2-1; V gene: TRBV12-3/TRBV12-4; D gene: -; CDR3 protein: ASSLWPYNEQF
J gene: TRBJ2-1; V gene: TRBV5-6; D gene: TRBD2; CDR3 protein: ASSLAGLAGTYNEQF
J gene: TRBJ1-5; V gene: TRBV5-1; D gene: -; CDR3 protein: ASRPSPQNNQPQH
J gene: TRBJ2-3; V gene: TRBV19; D gene: -; CDR3 protein: ASRRRGPQDTQY
J gene: TRBJ2-1; V gene: TRBV24-1; D gene: -; CDR3 protein: ATSGEGTLNSYNEQF
J gene: TRBJ1-2; V gene: TRBV28; D gene: -; CDR3 protein: ASSTIAGSLYGYT
J gene: TRBJ1-1; V gene: TRBV28; D gene: -; CDR3 protein: ASSYRDTGGTEAF
J gene: TRBJ1-1; V gene: TRBV7-3; D gene: -; CDR3 protein: ASSLGGLDTEAF
J gene: TRBJ2-7; V gene: TRBV2; D gene: -; CDR3 protein: ASSEAARRHTYEQY
J gene: TRBJ1-1; V gene: TRBV18; D gene: -; CDR3 protein: ASSPATGPEAF
J gene: TRBJ2-7; V gene: TRBV7-6; D gene: TRBD2; CDR3 protein: ASSLAPSGSSEQY
J gene: TRBJ2-1; V gene: TRBV2; D gene: -; CDR3 protein: ASRGRPYNEQF
J gene: TRBJ1-6; V gene: TRBV7-9; D gene: -; CDR3 protein: ASSPDITSSYNSPLH
J gene: TRBJ2-2; V gene: TRBV19; D gene: -; CDR3 protein: ASSTGRDFTGELF
J gene: TRBJ1-5; V gene: TRBV5-6; D gene: -; CDR3 protein: ASSLQGNQPQH
J gene: TRBJ2-3; V gene: TRBV3-1/TRBV3-2; D gene: -; CDR3 protein: ASSQRGTDTQY
J gene: TRBJ1-1; V gene: TRBV5-1; D gene: -; CDR3 protein: ASSLGQAFASEAF
J gene: TRBJ2-2; V gene: TRBV4-2; D gene: TRBD1; CDR3 protein: ASSQKGGTGERSGELF
J gene: TRBJ2-1; V gene: TRBV7-3; D gene: -; CDR3 protein: ASSLEWTGEQF
J gene: TRBJ2-5; V gene: TRBV24-1; D gene: -; CDR3 protein: ATSVARGKQETQY
J gene: TRBJ1-1; V gene: TRBV19; D gene: -; CDR3 protein: ATTWGGWTEAF
J gene: TRBJ2-7; V gene: TRBV5-1; D gene: TRBD1; CDR3 protein: ASSLGQGPTTYEQY
J gene: TRBJ1-5; V gene: TRBV10-2; D gene: -; CDR3 protein: ASRRTDSNQPQH
J gene: TRBJ2-1; V gene: TRBV11-2; D gene: TRBD2; CDR3 protein: ASSSAGGLTGQF
J gene: TRBJ2-3; V gene: TRBV29-1; D gene: -; CDR3 protein: SVEDPSTDTQY